This paragraph reports one T cell receptor beta chain. The V gene end was trimmed by 6 bases and the J gene end by 3 bases; junction bases not matched to a gene: 4. Per germline, CDR1 MGHDK and CDR2 SYGVNS. This CDR3 is 15 amino acids long. The entry originates in a study of cytomegalovirus exposure and HLA in healthy donors. PCR amplification relied on 60 Vbeta primers (plus 13 Jbeta primers). Repertoires were generated with immunoSEQ multiplex PCR, while TCRdb's copy carries only in-frame clones and drops some. The table includes 90,000 to 120,000 clones, less than 85% detected once. Input material: PBMCs. The origin of this receptor is a man in his late teens or twenties in good health and CMV-seronegative. The chain combines TRBV25-1 with TRBJ2-2; 10 positions match TRBD1. The CDR3 loop is CASSSGTGDTGELFF. In DNA, the CDR3 is TGTGCCAGCAGCTCCGGGACAGGGGACACCGGGGAGCTGTTTTTT.